This T cell receptor (beta chain) was obtained from a study of cytomegalovirus exposure and HLA in healthy donors. Points from the study as a whole: What a later analysis reportedly showed was that an Asian-associated ancestry cluster had fewer N-insertions than the 666-donor mean.

Primers for the PCR totalled 60 Vbeta and 13 Jbeta. Profiled with immunoSEQ multiplex PCR; TCRdb holds only in-frame clones, not every one. The sample yields 150,000 to 250,000 clones, 70% to 80% seen once. The CDR3 runs to 13 residues. The germline V gene has CDR1 MNHEY and CDR2 SVGAGI. Trimming removed 2 bases at V and 6 bases at J, with 10 bases between. About this clone itself: What it binds is not known.

Sequencing used PBMCs. This TCR derives from a woman aged 30 to 39 in good health and CMV-seropositive. The V gene is TRBV6-5, the J gene TRBJ1-2; no reliable D call. CDR3 sequence (DNA): TGTGCCAGCAGTTACAGTGGCAGGCATGGCTACACCTTC. This encodes CASSYSGRHGYTF.